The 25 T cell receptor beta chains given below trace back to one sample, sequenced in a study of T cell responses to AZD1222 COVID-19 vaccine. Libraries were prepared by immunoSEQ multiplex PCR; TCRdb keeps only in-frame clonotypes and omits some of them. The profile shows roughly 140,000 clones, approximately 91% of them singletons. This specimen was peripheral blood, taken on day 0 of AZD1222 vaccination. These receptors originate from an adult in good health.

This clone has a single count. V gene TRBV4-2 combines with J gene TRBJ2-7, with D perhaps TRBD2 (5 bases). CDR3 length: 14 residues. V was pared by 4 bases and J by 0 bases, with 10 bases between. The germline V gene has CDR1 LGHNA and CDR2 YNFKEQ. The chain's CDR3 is CASSRRGSSYEQYF. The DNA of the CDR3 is TGTGCCAGCAGCCGACGTGGGAGCTCCTACGAGCAGTACTTC.

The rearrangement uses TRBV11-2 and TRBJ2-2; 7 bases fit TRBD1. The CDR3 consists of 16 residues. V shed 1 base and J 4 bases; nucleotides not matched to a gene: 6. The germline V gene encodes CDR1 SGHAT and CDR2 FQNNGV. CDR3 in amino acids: CASSLVGTATTGELFF. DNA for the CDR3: TGTGCCAGCAGCTTAGTGGGGACAGCGACCACCGGGGAGCTGTTTTTT.

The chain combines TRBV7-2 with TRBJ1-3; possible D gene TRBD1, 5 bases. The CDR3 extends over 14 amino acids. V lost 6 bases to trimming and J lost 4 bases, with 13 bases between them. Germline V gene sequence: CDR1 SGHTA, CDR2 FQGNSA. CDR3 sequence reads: CASSQGASGNTIYF. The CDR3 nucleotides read TGTGCCAGCAGTCAAGGGGCAAGCGGAAACACCATATATTTT.

DNA of the CDR3: TGTGCCAGCAGTTCGTGGGGGGGAGCTAACTATGGCTACACCTTC. Its protein product is CASSSWGGANYGYTF. The J gene is TRBJ1-2, the V gene TRBV6-5; D might be TRBD1 (5 bases). V lost 4 bases and J lost 0, with 12 bases in between. From germline, CDR1 is MNHEY and CDR2 SVGAGI. The CDR3 spans 15 residues.

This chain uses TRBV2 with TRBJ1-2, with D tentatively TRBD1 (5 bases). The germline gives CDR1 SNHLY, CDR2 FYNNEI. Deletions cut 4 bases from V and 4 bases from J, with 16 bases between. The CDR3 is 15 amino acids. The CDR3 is CASSVTQGAVYGYTF. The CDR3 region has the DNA TGTGCCAGCAGTGTGACGCAGGGAGCGGTCTATGGCTACACCTTC.

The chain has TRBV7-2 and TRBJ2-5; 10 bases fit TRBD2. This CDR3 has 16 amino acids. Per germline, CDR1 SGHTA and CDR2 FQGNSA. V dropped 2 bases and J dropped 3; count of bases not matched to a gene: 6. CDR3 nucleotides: TGTGCCAGCAGCTTATTGATAGCGGGGGGAAAAGAGACCCAGTACTTC. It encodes CASSLLIAGGKETQYF.

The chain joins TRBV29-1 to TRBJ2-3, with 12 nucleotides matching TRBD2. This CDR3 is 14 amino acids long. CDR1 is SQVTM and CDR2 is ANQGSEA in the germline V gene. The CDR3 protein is CSLGLAGRIDTQYF. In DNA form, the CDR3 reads TGCAGTCTCGGACTAGCGGGAAGGATAGATACGCAGTATTTT.

This chain's CDR3 is CSASPGPEAFF. Written as DNA, the CDR3 is TGCAGTGCTAGCCCAGGCCCTGAAGCTTTCTTT. The chain is built from TRBV20-1 and TRBJ1-1, with D unclear. V lost 3 bases and J 6 bases, leaving 8 bases between the germline ends. CDR1 DFQATT and CDR2 SNEGSKA come from the germline V gene (reference sequence). CDR3 length: 11 amino acids.

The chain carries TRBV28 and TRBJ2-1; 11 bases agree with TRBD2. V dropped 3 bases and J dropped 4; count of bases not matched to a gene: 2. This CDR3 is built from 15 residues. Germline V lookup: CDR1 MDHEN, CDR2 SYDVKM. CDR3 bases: TGTGCCAGCAGTTTGGGGACTAGCGGTTACAATGAGCAGTTCTTC. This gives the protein CASSLGTSGYNEQFF.

CDR3 loop: CASSSLAGGSYEQYF. CDR3 in DNA: TGTGCCAGCAGCTCTCTAGCGGGTGGCTCCTACGAGCAGTACTTC. The chain recombines TRBV7-8 with TRBJ2-7; 8 bases fit TRBD2. This CDR3 spans 15 amino acids. Per germline, CDR1 SGHVS and CDR2 FQNEAQ. J was trimmed by 0 bases and V by 4 bases; bases with no gene match: 5.

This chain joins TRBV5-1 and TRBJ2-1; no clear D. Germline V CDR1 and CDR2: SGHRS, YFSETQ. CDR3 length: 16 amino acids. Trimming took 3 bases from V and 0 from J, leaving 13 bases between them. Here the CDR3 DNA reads TGCGCCAGCAGCTCTTACACTCGTAGCTCCTACAATGAGCAGTTCTTC. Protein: CASSSYTRSSYNEQFF.

Here the CDR3 reads CASSDGGPTTDTQYF. CDR3 nucleotides: TGTGCCAGCAGTGACGGGGGGCCTACCACAGATACGCAGTATTTT. The chain employs TRBV6-4 and TRBJ2-3, with D possibly called TRBD1 or TRBD2 (6 bases each). Germline CDR1 MRHNA, CDR2 SNTAGT. CDR3 length: 15 residues. Trimming shortened V by 2 bases and J by 2 bases, and 11 bases separated the two germline ends.

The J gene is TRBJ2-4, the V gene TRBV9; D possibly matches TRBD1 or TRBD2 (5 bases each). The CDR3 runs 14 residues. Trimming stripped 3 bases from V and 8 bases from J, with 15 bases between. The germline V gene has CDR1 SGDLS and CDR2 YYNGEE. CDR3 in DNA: TGTGCCAGCAGCGCACGGGGCCCTCCCGACATTCAGTACTTC. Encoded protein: CASSARGPPDIQYF.

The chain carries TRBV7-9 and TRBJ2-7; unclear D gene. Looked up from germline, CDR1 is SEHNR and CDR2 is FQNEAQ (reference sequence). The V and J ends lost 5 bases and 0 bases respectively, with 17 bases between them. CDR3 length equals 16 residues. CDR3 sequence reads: CASSSRLKEDSYEQYF. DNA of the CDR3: TGTGCCAGCAGCAGCCGCCTCAAGGAAGACTCCTACGAGCAGTACTTC. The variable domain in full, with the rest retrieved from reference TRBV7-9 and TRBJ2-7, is DTGVSQNPRHKITKRGQNVTFRCDPISEHNRLYWYRQTLGQGPEFLTYFQNEAQLEKSRLLSDRFSAERPKGSFSTLEIQRTEQGDSAMYLCASSSRLKEDSYEQYFGPGTRLTVT.

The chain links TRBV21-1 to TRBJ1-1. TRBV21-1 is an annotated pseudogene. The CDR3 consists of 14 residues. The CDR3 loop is CASSKEASNTEAFF. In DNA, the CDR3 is TGTGCCAGCAGCAAAGAAGCATCTAACACTGAAGCTTTCTTT.

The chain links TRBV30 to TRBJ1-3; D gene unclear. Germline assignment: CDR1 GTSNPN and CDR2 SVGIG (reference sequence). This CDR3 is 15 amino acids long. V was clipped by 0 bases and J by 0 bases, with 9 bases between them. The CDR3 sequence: CAWSVGRSSGNTIYF. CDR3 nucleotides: TGTGCCTGGAGTGTGGGGAGAAGCTCTGGAAACACCATATATTTT.

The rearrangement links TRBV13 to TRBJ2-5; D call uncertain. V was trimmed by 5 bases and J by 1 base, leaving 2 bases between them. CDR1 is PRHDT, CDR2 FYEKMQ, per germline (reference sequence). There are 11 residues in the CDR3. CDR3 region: CASSAQETQYF. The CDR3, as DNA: TGTGCCAGCAGCGCCCAAGAGACCCAGTACTTC.

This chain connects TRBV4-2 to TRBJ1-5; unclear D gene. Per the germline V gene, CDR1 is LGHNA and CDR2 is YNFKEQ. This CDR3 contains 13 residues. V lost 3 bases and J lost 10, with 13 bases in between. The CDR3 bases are TGTGCCAGCAGCCAGGGCACCTTGGATCCCCAGCATTTT. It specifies CASSQGTLDPQHF.

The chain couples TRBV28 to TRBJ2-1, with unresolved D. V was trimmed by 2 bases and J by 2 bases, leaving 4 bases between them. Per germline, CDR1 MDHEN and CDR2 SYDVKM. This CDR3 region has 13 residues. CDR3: CASSLGPYNEQFF. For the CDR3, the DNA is TGTGCCAGCAGTTTAGGACCCTACAATGAGCAGTTCTTC.

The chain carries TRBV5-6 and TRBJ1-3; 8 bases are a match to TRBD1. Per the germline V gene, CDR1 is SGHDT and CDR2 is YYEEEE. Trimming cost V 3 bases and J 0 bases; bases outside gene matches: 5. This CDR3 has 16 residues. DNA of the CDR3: TGTGCCAGCAGCTACGACAGGGGTGGCTCTGGAAACACCATATATTTT. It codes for CASSYDRGGSGNTIYF.

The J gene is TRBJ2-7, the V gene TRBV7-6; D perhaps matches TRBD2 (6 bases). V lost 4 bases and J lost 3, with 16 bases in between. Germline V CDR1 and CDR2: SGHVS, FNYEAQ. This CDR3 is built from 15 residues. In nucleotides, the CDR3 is TGTGCCAGCAGCTCCCGCGTGGGAGGCCTCTACGAGCAGTACTTC. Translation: CASSSRVGGLYEQYF.

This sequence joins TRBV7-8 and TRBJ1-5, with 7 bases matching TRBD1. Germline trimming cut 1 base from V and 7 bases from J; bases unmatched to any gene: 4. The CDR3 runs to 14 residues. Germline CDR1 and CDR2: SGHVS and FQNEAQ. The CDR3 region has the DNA TGTGCCAGCAGCTTAGGACAGGGACCCCAGCCCCAGCATTTT. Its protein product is CASSLGQGPQPQHF.

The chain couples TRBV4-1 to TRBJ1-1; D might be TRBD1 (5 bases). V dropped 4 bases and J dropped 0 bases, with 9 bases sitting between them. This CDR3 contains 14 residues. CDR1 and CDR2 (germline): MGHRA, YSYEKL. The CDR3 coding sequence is TGCGCCAGCAGCCCGGGACCGTTGAACACTGAAGCTTTCTTT. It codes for CASSPGPLNTEAFF.

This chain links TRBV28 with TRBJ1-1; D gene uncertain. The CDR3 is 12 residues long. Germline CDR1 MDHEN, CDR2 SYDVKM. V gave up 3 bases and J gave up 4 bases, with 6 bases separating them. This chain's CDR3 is CASSFWFTEAFF. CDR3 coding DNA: TGTGCCAGCAGTTTTTGGTTCACTGAAGCTTTCTTT.

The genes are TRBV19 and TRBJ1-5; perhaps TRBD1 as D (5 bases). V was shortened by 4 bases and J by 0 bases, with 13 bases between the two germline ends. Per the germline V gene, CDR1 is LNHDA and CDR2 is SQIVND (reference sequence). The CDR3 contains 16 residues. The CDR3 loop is CASSTGRALSNQPQHF. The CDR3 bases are TGTGCCAGTAGTACCGGCAGGGCTCTTAGCAATCAGCCCCAGCATTTT.